Presented here are 15 T cell receptor beta chains from one specimen sequenced in a study of T cell repertoires in cytomegalovirus infection. MiXCR was run by TCRdb on the reads, yielding one entry per CDR3 protein. The sample yields some 400,000 distinct CDR3 sequences, 18% seen once. Sequenced material: PBMCs. All receptors come from a human donor in good health (CMV status not recorded). Some clones in this sample may be carry-over from other donors' samples.

The chain links TRBV5-1 to TRBJ1-2; 10 nucleotides align to TRBD1. J was trimmed by 7 bases and V by 4 bases; bases with no gene match: 10. Looked up from germline, CDR1 is SGHRS and CDR2 is YFSETQ. The CDR3 loop spans 15 amino acids. Here the CDR3 reads CASSPGQGKYGGYTF. The CDR3 nucleotides are TGCGCCAGCAGCCCGGGACAGGGGAAATACGGTGGCTACACCTTC.

This clonotype was seen a handful of times. The chain links TRBV12-3 or TRBV12-4 to TRBJ1-1; D is unresolved. The CDR3 consists of 11 residues. V gave up 2 bases and J gave up 9 bases, with 7 bases separating them. The CDR3 sequence: CASSLLSQAFF. CDR3 nucleotide sequence: TGTGCCAGCAGTTTATTGTCCCAAGCTTTCTTT.

The CDR3 spells CASSLQLASPEQFF. CDR3 coding DNA: TGTGCCAGCAGCTTACAACTAGCGTCCCCCGAGCAGTTCTTC. J is TRBJ2-1 and V is TRBV9, with 7 bases identical to TRBD2. The CDR3 is 14 amino acids. Germline CDR1 reads SGDLS; CDR2 reads YYNGEE. The V gene end was trimmed by 4 bases and the J gene end by 10 bases; junction bases not matched to a gene: 11.

The chain is built from TRBV9 and TRBJ1-5; no clear D. The CDR3 covers 14 residues. CDR1 is SGDLS, CDR2 YYNGEE, per germline. Trimming pared 2 bases from V and 5 bases from J, leaving 11 bases between. The CDR3 sequence: CASSVDLRDQPQHF. DNA of the CDR3: TGTGCCAGCAGCGTCGACCTAAGGGATCAGCCCCAGCATTTT.

The chain recombines TRBV19 with TRBJ2-7; TRBD1 aligns across 8 bases. Germline CDR1 LNHDA, CDR2 SQIVND (reference sequence). Trimming at V came to 5 bases and at J to 4 bases, leaving 10 bases not matched to a gene. CDR3 size: 15 residues. The CDR3 loop reads CASSSRTGTRYEQYF. The CDR3 bases are TGTGCCAGTAGTTCTAGGACAGGGACGAGGTACGAGCAGTACTTC.

The chain is built from TRBV10-2 and TRBJ2-3; D might be TRBD2 (6 bases). Germline V gene lookup returns CDR1 WSHSY and CDR2 SAAADI. The CDR3 has 14 amino acids. V was clipped by 10 bases and J by 0 bases, with 14 bases between them. CDR3 DNA: TGCGCCATCACAGTAGCGGAAAGCACAGATACGCAGTATTTT. Translated, it gives CAITVAESTDTQYF.

The V gene is TRBV29-1, the J gene TRBJ2-3; 8 bases map to TRBD2. The CDR3 has 15 amino acids. Germline V CDR1 and CDR2: SQVTM, ANQGSEA. Unmatched junction bases numbered 8, after V lost 3 bases and J lost 3 bases. In nucleotides, the CDR3 is TGCAGCGTTGACTCACCTAGCGGGCGTACAGATACGCAGTATTTT. Encoded protein: CSVDSPSGRTDTQYF.

This clonotype was picked up a small number of times. This chain joins TRBV10-3 and TRBJ1-5; D gene unclear. CDR1 is ENHRY and CDR2 is SYGVKD in the germline V gene. V dropped 4 bases and J dropped 2 bases, with 3 bases sitting between them. The CDR3 covers 12 residues. The CDR3 DNA follows: TGTGCCATCAGTGCCGGCAATCAGCCCCAGCATTTT. Amino acid sequence: CAISAGNQPQHF.

Ten or more counts support this clonotype. The chain is built from TRBV4-1 and TRBJ2-3; 9 bases are a match to TRBD2. Germline lookup yields CDR1 MGHRA and CDR2 YSYEKL. The trim removed 4 bases at V and 3 bases at J, leaving 5 bases unmatched. This CDR3 region has 15 residues. CDR3 protein: CASSLRLAVTDTQYF. The CDR3 nucleotides read TGCGCCAGCAGCCTTCGACTAGCGGTTACAGATACGCAGTATTTT.

J is TRBJ2-5 and V is TRBV5-1; possibly TRBD1 or TRBD2 for D (5 bases each). Trimming shortened V by 4 bases and J by 2 bases, and 9 bases separated the two germline ends. Germline-derived CDR1 and CDR2 are SGHRS and YFSETQ. The CDR3 consists of 13 residues. As DNA, the CDR3 is TGCGCCAGCAGCCGGGACGGACAAGAGACCCAGTACTTC. Encoded protein: CASSRDGQETQYF.

The J gene is TRBJ2-7, the V gene TRBV6-5; 10 positions agree with TRBD1. V trimming: 2 bases; J trimming: 3 bases; junction bases outside the gene matches: 1. CDR1 and CDR2 from the germline V gene are MNHEY and SVGAGI. The CDR3 is made up of 14 amino acids. The chain's CDR3 is CASSYGTGVYEQYF. In nucleotides, the CDR3 is TGTGCCAGCAGTTACGGGACAGGGGTCTACGAGCAGTACTTC.

This clonotype came up many times. The chain uses TRBV7-2 and TRBJ2-7; D remains unclear. This CDR3 has 14 amino acids. Trimming took 5 bases from V and 3 from J, leaving 14 bases between them. CDR1 is SGHTA and CDR2 is FQGNSA in the germline V gene. CDR3 amino acids: CASSPGRKLYEQYF. CDR3 DNA: TGTGCCAGCAGCCCCGGGCGGAAGCTCTACGAGCAGTACTTC.

This clonotype was picked up a small number of times. The chain carries TRBV7-9 and TRBJ2-7, with 10 bases that match TRBD1. Germline CDR1 SEHNR, CDR2 FQNEAQ (reference sequence). The CDR3 is made up of 15 amino acids. With V trimmed by 5 bases and J by 3 bases, 7 bases remained unmatched. DNA for the CDR3: TGTGCCAGCAGCCCCATGTGGACAGGGGGCTACGAGCAGTACTTC. It yields the protein CASSPMWTGGYEQYF.

This clonotype was seen repeatedly, ten times or more. The chain uses TRBV7-2 and TRBJ2-5; 9 bases map to TRBD1. The CDR3 spans 13 residues. J lost 5 bases, V lost 5 bases, and 3 bases had no gene match. In germline, CDR1 is SGHTA, CDR2 FQGNSA. The CDR3 here is CASSTDRGETQYF. The CDR3 DNA sequence: TGTGCCAGCAGCACCGACAGGGGGGAGACCCAGTACTTC. The full variable domain, rest sourced from reference TRBV7-2 and TRBJ2-5, is GAGVSQSPSNKVTEKGKDVELRCDPISGHTALYWYRQSLGQGLEFLIYFQGNSAPDKSGLPSDRFSAERTGGSVSTLTIQRTQQEDSAVYLCASSTDRGETQYFGPGTRLLVL.

This clonotype was observed a few times. This rearrangement joins TRBV14 to TRBJ2-5, with D maybe TRBD2 (5 bases). The V and J ends lost 0 bases and 0 bases respectively, with 14 bases between them. Germline assignment: CDR1 SGHDN and CDR2 FVKESK. The CDR3 loop spans 17 amino acids. The CDR3 region has the DNA TGTGCCAGCAGCCAAGAAGTTCCCCCGGGGTACCAAGAGACCCAGTACTTC. Encoded protein: CASSQEVPPGYQETQYF.